The rows below give T cell receptor beta chains drawn from one sample of a study of cytomegalovirus exposure and HLA in healthy donors. Repertoires were generated with immunoSEQ multiplex PCR, while TCRdb's copy carries only in-frame clones and drops some. The data hold under 200,000 clones, with 80% to 90% observed a single time. Sequencing was performed on PBMCs. The source of these receptors is a woman between 18 and 29 years old in good health and CMV-seronegative. The CDR3 runs from the conserved cysteine through the conserved F or W. The D gene is left open where the match is weak. Not all rows give a size; the values are once, few, many and, for expanded clones, a class.

abundance: NA
d_gene: NA
v_gene: TRBV11-3
j_gene: TRBJ2-2
CDR3nt: TGTGCCAGCAGCTTAGTAACCGGGGAGCTGTTTTTT
CDR3aa: CASSLVTGELFF

abundance: NA
d_gene: NA
v_gene: TRBV6-6
j_gene: TRBJ1-5
CDR3nt: TGTGCCAGCAGTTACGAGGCGGGAAAGAATCAGCCCCAGCATTTT
CDR3aa: CASSYEAGKNQPQHF

abundance: NA
d_gene: NA
v_gene: TRBV7-3
j_gene: TRBJ2-7
CDR3nt: TGTGCCAGCAGCTGGGCGACAGTTTCGAGCTCCTACGAGCAGTACTTC
CDR3aa: CASSWATVSSSYEQYF

abundance: NA
d_gene: NA
v_gene: TRBV2
j_gene: TRBJ2-2
CDR3nt: TGTGCCAGCAGTGTCAAGCAAACCGGGGAGCTGTTTTTT
CDR3aa: CASSVKQTGELFF

abundance: once
d_gene: TRBD1
v_gene: TRBV5-8
j_gene: TRBJ2-1
CDR3nt: TGTGCCAGCAGTTTACCAGGGGGAACCCGTGGGGATGAGCAGTTCTTC
CDR3aa: CASSLPGGTRGDEQFF

abundance: NA
d_gene: TRBD2
v_gene: TRBV14
j_gene: TRBJ2-3
CDR3nt: TGTGCCAGCAGCCAAGGGCTAGCGGGAGTCGCAGATACGCAGTATTTT
CDR3aa: CASSQGLAGVADTQYF

abundance: NA
d_gene: TRBD2
v_gene: TRBV10-3
j_gene: TRBJ2-7
CDR3nt: TGTGCCATCAGTGGGACTAGCGGGACCTACGAGCAGTACTTC
CDR3aa: CAISGTSGTYEQYF

abundance: medium-sized
d_gene: NA
v_gene: TRBV25-1
j_gene: TRBJ1-4
CDR3nt: TGTGCCAGCGGCTTATCAGGGGTATCATATGAAAAACTGTTTTTT
CDR3aa: CASGLSGVSYEKLFF

abundance: once
d_gene: NA
v_gene: TRBV5-1
j_gene: TRBJ2-5
CDR3nt: TGCGCCAGCAGCTCCCTGGACAGTCGTTCCCTCGAGACCCAGTACTTC
CDR3aa: CASSSLDSRSLETQYF

abundance: NA
d_gene: TRBD1
v_gene: TRBV6-1
j_gene: TRBJ2-1
CDR3nt: TGTGCCAGCAGTGAAGGGACAGGGACTTACAATGAGCAGTTCTTC
CDR3aa: CASSEGTGTYNEQFF

abundance: NA
d_gene: TRBD1
v_gene: TRBV5-6
j_gene: TRBJ2-1
CDR3nt: TGTGCCAGCAGCTTAGGGGGCGACAGGTACAATGAGCAGTTCTTC
CDR3aa: CASSLGGDRYNEQFF

abundance: NA
d_gene: NA
v_gene: TRBV11-2
j_gene: TRBJ2-1
CDR3nt: TGTGCCAGCAGCTCGGGACTGAACAATGAGCAGTTCTTC
CDR3aa: CASSSGLNNEQFF

abundance: NA
d_gene: TRBD2
v_gene: TRBV5-1
j_gene: TRBJ2-7
CDR3nt: TGCGCCAGCAGCTTGAGCGGGGCAGAACACTACGAGCAGTACTTC
CDR3aa: CASSLSGAEHYEQYF

abundance: NA
d_gene: NA
v_gene: TRBV19
j_gene: TRBJ1-1
CDR3nt: TGTGCCAGTAGTACGACCGGAGGTGGAGCTTTCTTT
CDR3aa: CASSTTGGGAFF

abundance: NA
d_gene: NA
v_gene: TRBV10-3
j_gene: TRBJ2-3
CDR3nt: TGTGCCATCAGTGAGTCGAGATCTACAGGTCCTACGCAGTATTTT
CDR3aa: CAISESRSTGPTQYF

abundance: few
d_gene: TRBD2
v_gene: TRBV5-1
j_gene: TRBJ2-3
CDR3nt: TGCGCCAGCAGCTTAACTAGCGGGCTGCTAGATACGCAGTATTTT
CDR3aa: CASSLTSGLLDTQYF

abundance: NA
d_gene: TRBD2
v_gene: TRBV18
j_gene: TRBJ2-7
CDR3nt: TGTGCCAGCTCACCAACGACTAGCGGGATTGTGAACGAGCAGTACTTC
CDR3aa: CASSPTTSGIVNEQYF

abundance: NA
d_gene: TRBD1
v_gene: TRBV15
j_gene: TRBJ2-7
CDR3nt: TGTGCCACGGGACAGGCCTACGAGCAGTACTTC
CDR3aa: CATGQAYEQYF

abundance: few
d_gene: NA
v_gene: TRBV6-1
j_gene: TRBJ1-1
CDR3nt: TGTGCCAGCAGTGAAAGGACAGCCTTGAACACTGAAGCTTTCTTT
CDR3aa: CASSERTALNTEAFF

abundance: NA
d_gene: TRBD2
v_gene: TRBV14
j_gene: TRBJ2-7
CDR3nt: TGTGCCAGCAGCCAAGCTAGCGGGAGGGCCATCCCGAGCTCCTACGAGCAGTACTTC
CDR3aa: CASSQASGRAIPSSYEQYF

abundance: NA
d_gene: NA
v_gene: TRBV6-1
j_gene: TRBJ2-7
CDR3nt: TGTGCCAGCAGTGAAGGAGGTGATTACGAGCAGTACTTC
CDR3aa: CASSEGGDYEQYF

abundance: NA
d_gene: TRBD2
v_gene: TRBV29-1
j_gene: TRBJ2-1
CDR3nt: TGCAGCGTTTTACGTAGCGGGAGTGAGGCTGAGCAGTTCTTC
CDR3aa: CSVLRSGSEAEQFF

abundance: NA
d_gene: NA
v_gene: TRBV2
j_gene: TRBJ2-1
CDR3nt: TGTGCCAGCAGGTACTTCCAGTTCTTC
CDR3aa: CASRYFQFF

abundance: NA
d_gene: NA
v_gene: TRBV29-1
j_gene: TRBJ2-4
CDR3nt: TGCAGCGTTGTGGGGGGGGCGCGTGGAAACATTCAGTACTTC
CDR3aa: CSVVGGARGNIQYF

abundance: NA
d_gene: TRBD2
v_gene: TRBV5-1
j_gene: TRBJ2-3
CDR3nt: TGCGCCAGCAGCTTGGACGCGGGAGGAGCCACAGATACGCAGTATTTT
CDR3aa: CASSLDAGGATDTQYF

abundance: NA
d_gene: TRBD2
v_gene: TRBV19
j_gene: TRBJ2-7
CDR3nt: TGTGCCAGTAGTATGGTGGTAGCGGGGAGCTACGAGCAGTACTTC
CDR3aa: CASSMVVAGSYEQYF

abundance: NA
d_gene: TRBD2
v_gene: TRBV5-1
j_gene: TRBJ2-1
CDR3nt: TGCGCCAGCAGTGGTCGGCCGGGGGCCACTAGCGGGAGTGGAAATGAGCAGTTCTTC
CDR3aa: CASSGRPGATSGSGNEQFF

abundance: once
d_gene: TRBD1
v_gene: TRBV27
j_gene: TRBJ2-3
CDR3nt: TGTGCCAGCTCGGACAGGGGGCTAACAGATACGCAGTATTTT
CDR3aa: CASSDRGLTDTQYF

abundance: NA
d_gene: TRBD2
v_gene: TRBV9
j_gene: TRBJ2-1
CDR3nt: TGTGCCAGCAGCGTGGGAGCGGGAGGGCCCCCGTTCTTC
CDR3aa: CASSVGAGGPPFF

abundance: once
d_gene: TRBD1
v_gene: TRBV7-8
j_gene: TRBJ2-2
CDR3nt: TGTGCCAGCAGCACGGTAGGGGGCGGCTTGACCGGGGAGCTGTTTTTT
CDR3aa: CASSTVGGGLTGELFF

abundance: NA
d_gene: TRBD2
v_gene: TRBV19
j_gene: TRBJ2-7
CDR3nt: TGTGCCAGTAGCTATTCGGGGGGGACTGTTTACGAGCAGTACTTC
CDR3aa: CASSYSGGTVYEQYF

abundance: NA
d_gene: NA
v_gene: TRBV10-1
j_gene: TRBJ2-1
CDR3nt: TGCGCCAGCAGTGATAACCCTAAGCGGGCCCACTCCTACAATGAGCAGTTCTTC
CDR3aa: CASSDNPKRAHSYNEQFF

abundance: NA
d_gene: NA
v_gene: TRBV2
j_gene: TRBJ2-7
CDR3nt: TGTGCCAGCCTAAGGGAGGTAAGCTCCTACGAGCAGTACTTC
CDR3aa: CASLREVSSYEQYF

abundance: NA
d_gene: NA
v_gene: TRBV2
j_gene: TRBJ1-1
CDR3nt: TGTGCCAGCCAAGAGACAGCGAACACTGAAGCTTTCTTT
CDR3aa: CASQETANTEAFF

abundance: NA
d_gene: TRBD1
v_gene: TRBV11-1
j_gene: TRBJ1-2
CDR3nt: TGTGCCAGCAGCCTGGGACAGGGGGGTGGCTACACCTTC
CDR3aa: CASSLGQGGGYTF

abundance: NA
d_gene: NA
v_gene: TRBV2
j_gene: TRBJ2-5
CDR3nt: TGTGCCAGCAAAATAGAGGAGACCCAGTACTTC
CDR3aa: CASKIEETQYF

abundance: NA
d_gene: TRBD1
v_gene: TRBV19
j_gene: TRBJ1-1
CDR3nt: TGTGCCAGTAGTATCAGGACAGGGGGGAACACTGAAGCTTTCTTT
CDR3aa: CASSIRTGGNTEAFF

abundance: NA
d_gene: TRBD2
v_gene: TRBV29-1
j_gene: TRBJ2-1
CDR3nt: TGCAGCGTTGAGACTAGCGGGTACAATGAGCAGTTCTTC
CDR3aa: CSVETSGYNEQFF

abundance: NA
d_gene: TRBD2
v_gene: TRBV6-6
j_gene: TRBJ2-1
CDR3nt: TGTGCCAGCAGCCCCGGACTAGCGGGGCACAATGAGCAGTTCTTC
CDR3aa: CASSPGLAGHNEQFF

abundance: once
d_gene: NA
v_gene: TRBV29-1
j_gene: TRBJ2-1
CDR3nt: TGCAGCGTTGAAGCCGAGGGACTGACTCATCCTGAGCAGTTCTTC
CDR3aa: CSVEAEGLTHPEQFF

abundance: once
d_gene: NA
v_gene: TRBV5-1
j_gene: TRBJ1-4
CDR3nt: TGCGCCAGCAGCCAGGGACAAACTCCAACTAATGAAAAACTGTTTTTT
CDR3aa: CASSQGQTPTNEKLFF

abundance: NA
d_gene: NA
v_gene: TRBV4-2
j_gene: TRBJ1-5
CDR3nt: TGTGCCAGCAGCCAAGAGGGAAGGACAGATAGCAATCAGCCCCAGCATTTT
CDR3aa: CASSQEGRTDSNQPQHF

abundance: NA
d_gene: TRBD2
v_gene: TRBV27
j_gene: TRBJ2-1
CDR3nt: TGTGCCAGCAGGGCGGGAGGGCCGAATGAGCAGTTCTTC
CDR3aa: CASRAGGPNEQFF

abundance: NA
d_gene: NA
v_gene: TRBV4-3
j_gene: TRBJ2-3
CDR3nt: TGCGCCAGCAGCCCGTTGGGCGAGGGTTCCGATACGCAGTATTTT
CDR3aa: CASSPLGEGSDTQYF